The subject of this entry is one T cell receptor (beta chain). The source of the sample is a study of blood T cell repertoires in COVID-19. Whole-study context: The United States, Italy and Spain supplied acute and convalescent COVID-19 samples. The analysed material was cDNA or gDNA that came from T cells, B-cell-depleted T cells, or PBMCs.

Original processing notes: Quantification of nucleated cells was approximated via reference gene primer amplification. Sequencing used immunoSEQ multiplex PCR; TCRdb keeps in-frame clones, though not all of them. Clonal size and the V and J genes are those of that table, whereas D and trimming came from the DNA. The sample carries about 530,000 clones, 85% to 90% recorded once. Followed longitudinally, the Seattle patients had been enrolled during active infection. Trimming left V 7 bases short and J 8 bases short, with 20 bases between. The CDR3 is 14 residues long. Germline CDR1 is SNHLY and CDR2 is FYNNEI.

The chain is built from TRBV2 and TRBJ1-2; D remains unclear. The sequenced sample was peripheral blood. The receptor's source is a woman between 45 and 65 years old with COVID-19, enrolled during active disease. CDR3 nucleotides: TGTGCCAGCAACTTGGCCGAGGCCACTGAGGGCTACACCTTC. Amino acids: CASNLAEATEGYTF.